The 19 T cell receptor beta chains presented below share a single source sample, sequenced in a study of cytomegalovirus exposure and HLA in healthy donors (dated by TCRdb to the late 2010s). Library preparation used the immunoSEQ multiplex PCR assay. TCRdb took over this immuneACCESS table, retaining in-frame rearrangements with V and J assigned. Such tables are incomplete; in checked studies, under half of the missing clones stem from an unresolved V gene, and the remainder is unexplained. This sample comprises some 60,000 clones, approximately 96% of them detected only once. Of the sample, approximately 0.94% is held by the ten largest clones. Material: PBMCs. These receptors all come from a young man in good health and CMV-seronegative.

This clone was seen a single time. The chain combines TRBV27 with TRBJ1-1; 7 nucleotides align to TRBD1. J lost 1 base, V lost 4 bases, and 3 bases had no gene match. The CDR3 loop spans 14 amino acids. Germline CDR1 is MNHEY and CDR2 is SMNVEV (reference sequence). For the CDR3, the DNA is TGTGCCAGCAGTTATAGGGGGCCGAACACTGAAGCTTTCTTT. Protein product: CASSYRGPNTEAFF.

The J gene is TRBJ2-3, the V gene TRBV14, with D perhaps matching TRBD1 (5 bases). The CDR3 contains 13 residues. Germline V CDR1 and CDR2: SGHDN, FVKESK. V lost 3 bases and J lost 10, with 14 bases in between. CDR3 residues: CASSHAWKGSQYF. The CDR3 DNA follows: TGTGCCAGCAGCCATGCTTGGAAGGGGTCGCAGTATTTT. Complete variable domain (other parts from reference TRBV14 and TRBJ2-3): EAGVTQFPSHSVIEKGQTVTLRCDPISGHDNLYWYRRVMGKEIKFLLHFVKESKQDESGMPNNRFLAERTGGTYSTLKVQPAELEDSGVYFCASSHAWKGSQYFGPGTRLTVL.

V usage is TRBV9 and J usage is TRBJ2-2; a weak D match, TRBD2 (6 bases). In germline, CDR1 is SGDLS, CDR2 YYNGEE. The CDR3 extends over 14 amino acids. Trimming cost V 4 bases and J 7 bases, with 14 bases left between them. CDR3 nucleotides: TGTGCCAGCAGCCTCTCGGGAGCGGGCGGGGAGCTGTTTTTT. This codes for CASSLSGAGGELFF.

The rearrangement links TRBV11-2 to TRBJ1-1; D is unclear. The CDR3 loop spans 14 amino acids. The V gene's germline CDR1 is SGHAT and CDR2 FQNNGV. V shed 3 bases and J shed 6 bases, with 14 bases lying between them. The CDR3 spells CASSFTRGGPEAFF. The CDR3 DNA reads TGTGCCAGCAGCTTTACCCGAGGAGGGCCTGAAGCTTTCTTT.

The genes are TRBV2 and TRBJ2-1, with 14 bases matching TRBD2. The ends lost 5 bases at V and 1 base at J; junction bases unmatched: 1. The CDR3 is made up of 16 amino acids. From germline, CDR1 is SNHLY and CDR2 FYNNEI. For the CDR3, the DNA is TGTGCCAGCAGTTGGACTAGCGGGGGGTCCTACAATGAGCAGTTCTTC. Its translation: CASSWTSGGSYNEQFF.

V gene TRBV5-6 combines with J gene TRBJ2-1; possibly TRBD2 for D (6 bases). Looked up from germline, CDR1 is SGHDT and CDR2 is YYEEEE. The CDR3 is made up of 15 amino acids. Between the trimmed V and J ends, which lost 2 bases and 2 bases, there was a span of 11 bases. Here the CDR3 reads CASSLGGSPYNEQFF. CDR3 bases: TGTGCCAGCAGCTTAGGAGGGAGCCCCTACAATGAGCAGTTCTTC.

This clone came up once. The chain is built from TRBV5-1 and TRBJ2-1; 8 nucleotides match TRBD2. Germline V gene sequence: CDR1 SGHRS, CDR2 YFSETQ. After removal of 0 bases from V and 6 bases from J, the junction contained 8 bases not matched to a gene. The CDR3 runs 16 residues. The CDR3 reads CASSLVGREASNEQFF. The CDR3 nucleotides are TGCGCCAGCAGCTTGGTGGGGCGGGAGGCTAGCAATGAGCAGTTCTTC. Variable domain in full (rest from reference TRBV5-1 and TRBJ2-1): KAGVTQTPRYLIKTRGQQVTLSCSPISGHRSVSWYQQTPGQGLQFLFEYFSETQRNKGNFPGRFSGRQFSNSRSEMNVSTLELGDSALYLCASSLVGREASNEQFFGPGTRLTVL.

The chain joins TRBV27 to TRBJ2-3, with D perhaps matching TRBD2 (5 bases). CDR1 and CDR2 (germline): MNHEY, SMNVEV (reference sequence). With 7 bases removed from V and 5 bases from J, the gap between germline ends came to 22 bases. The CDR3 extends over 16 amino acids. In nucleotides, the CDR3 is TGTGCCAGCAATTTTGGGCGGCTAGGGAGAGGAGATACGCAGTATTTT. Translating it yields CASNFGRLGRGDTQYF.

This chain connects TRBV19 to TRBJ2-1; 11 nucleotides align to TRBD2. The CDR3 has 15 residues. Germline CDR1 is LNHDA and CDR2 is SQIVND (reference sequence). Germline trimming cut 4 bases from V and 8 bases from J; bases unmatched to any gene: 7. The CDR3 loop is CASSKLAGAGDEQFF. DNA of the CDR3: TGTGCCAGTAGTAAACTAGCGGGAGCGGGTGATGAGCAGTTCTTC. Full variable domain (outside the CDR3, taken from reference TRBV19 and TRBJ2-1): DGGITQSPKYLFRKEGQNVTLSCEQNLNHDAMYWYRQDPGQGLRLIYYSQIVNDFQKGDIAEGYSVSREKKESFPLTVTSAQKNPTAFYLCASSKLAGAGDEQFFGPGTRLTVL.

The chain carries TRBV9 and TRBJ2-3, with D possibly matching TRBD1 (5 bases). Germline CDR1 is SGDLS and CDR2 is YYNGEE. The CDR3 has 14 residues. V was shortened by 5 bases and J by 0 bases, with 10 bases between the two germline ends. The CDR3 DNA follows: TGTGCCAGCAGTAATCAGGGAAGCACAGATACGCAGTATTTT. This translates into CASSNQGSTDTQYF.

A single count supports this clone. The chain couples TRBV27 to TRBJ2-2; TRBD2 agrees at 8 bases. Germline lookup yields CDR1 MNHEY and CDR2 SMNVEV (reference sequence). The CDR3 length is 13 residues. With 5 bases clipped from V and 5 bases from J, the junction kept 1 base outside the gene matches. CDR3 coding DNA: TGTGCCAGCAGTCTAGCGGGTACCGGGGAGCTGTTTTTT. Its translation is CASSLAGTGELFF.

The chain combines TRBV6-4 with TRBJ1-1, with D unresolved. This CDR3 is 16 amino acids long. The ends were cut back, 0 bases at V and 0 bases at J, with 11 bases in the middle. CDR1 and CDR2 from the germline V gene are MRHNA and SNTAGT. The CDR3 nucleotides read TGTGCCAGCAGTGACTCAACAGAACCGTTGAACACTGAAGCTTTCTTT. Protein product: CASSDSTEPLNTEAFF.

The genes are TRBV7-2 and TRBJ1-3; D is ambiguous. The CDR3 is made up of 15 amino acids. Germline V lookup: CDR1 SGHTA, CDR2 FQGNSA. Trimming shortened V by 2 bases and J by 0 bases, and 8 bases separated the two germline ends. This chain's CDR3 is CASSLYSSSGNTIYF. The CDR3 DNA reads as TGTGCCAGCAGCTTATACTCTAGCTCTGGAAACACCATATATTTT.

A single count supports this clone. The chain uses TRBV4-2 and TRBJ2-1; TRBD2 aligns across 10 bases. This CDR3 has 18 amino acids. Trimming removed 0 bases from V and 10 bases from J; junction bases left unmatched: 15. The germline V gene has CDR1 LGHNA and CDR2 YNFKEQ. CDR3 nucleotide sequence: TGTGCCAGCAGCCAAGATTTTGAGCGGGAGGGCCCAAGAGGCGAGCAGTTCTTC. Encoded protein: CASSQDFEREGPRGEQFF.

Here the CDR3 DNA reads TGTGCCACTACTGACAGGTTGGGGGAGAATCAGCCCCAGCATTTT. Amino acids: CATTDRLGENQPQHF. J is TRBJ1-5 and V is TRBV15; maybe TRBD1 (6 bases). The CDR3 has 15 residues. Germline lookup yields CDR1 LNHNV and CDR2 YYDKDF (reference sequence). The V gene lost 9 bases and the J gene lost 4 bases, with 19 bases spanning the gap.

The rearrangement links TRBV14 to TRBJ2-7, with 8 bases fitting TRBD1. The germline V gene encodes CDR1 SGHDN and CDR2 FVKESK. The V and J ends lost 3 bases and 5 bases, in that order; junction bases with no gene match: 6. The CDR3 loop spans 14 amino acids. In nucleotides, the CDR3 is TGTGCCAGCAGCCATCGCAGGGGGCTCGACGAGCAGTACTTC. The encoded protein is CASSHRRGLDEQYF.

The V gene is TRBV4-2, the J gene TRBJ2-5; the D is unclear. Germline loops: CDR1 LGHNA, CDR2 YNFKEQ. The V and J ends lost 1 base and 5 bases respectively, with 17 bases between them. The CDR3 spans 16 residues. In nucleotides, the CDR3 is TGTGCCAGCAGCCAAGTAGCCGTGGCCGGGTTCGAGACCCAGTACTTC. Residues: CASSQVAVAGFETQYF.

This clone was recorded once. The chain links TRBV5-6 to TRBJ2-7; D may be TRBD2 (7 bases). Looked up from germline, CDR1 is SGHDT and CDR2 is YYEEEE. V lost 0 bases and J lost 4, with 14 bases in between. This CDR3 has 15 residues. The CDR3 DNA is TGTGCCAGCAGCTTGGTAGGGGGAGGGCCTTACGAGCAGTACTTC. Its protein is CASSLVGGGPYEQYF. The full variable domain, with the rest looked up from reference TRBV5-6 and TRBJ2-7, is DAGVTQSPTHLIKTRGQQVTLRCSPKSGHDTVSWYQQALGQGPQFIFQYYEEEERQRGNFPDRFSGHQFPNYSSELNVNALLLGDSALYLCASSLVGGGPYEQYFGPGTRLTVT.

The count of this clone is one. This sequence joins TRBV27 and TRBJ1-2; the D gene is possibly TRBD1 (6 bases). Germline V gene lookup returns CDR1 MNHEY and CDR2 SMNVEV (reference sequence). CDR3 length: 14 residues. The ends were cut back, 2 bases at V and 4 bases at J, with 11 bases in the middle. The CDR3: CASSLAAQGYGYTF. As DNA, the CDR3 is TGTGCCAGCAGTTTAGCGGCACAGGGCTATGGCTACACCTTC.